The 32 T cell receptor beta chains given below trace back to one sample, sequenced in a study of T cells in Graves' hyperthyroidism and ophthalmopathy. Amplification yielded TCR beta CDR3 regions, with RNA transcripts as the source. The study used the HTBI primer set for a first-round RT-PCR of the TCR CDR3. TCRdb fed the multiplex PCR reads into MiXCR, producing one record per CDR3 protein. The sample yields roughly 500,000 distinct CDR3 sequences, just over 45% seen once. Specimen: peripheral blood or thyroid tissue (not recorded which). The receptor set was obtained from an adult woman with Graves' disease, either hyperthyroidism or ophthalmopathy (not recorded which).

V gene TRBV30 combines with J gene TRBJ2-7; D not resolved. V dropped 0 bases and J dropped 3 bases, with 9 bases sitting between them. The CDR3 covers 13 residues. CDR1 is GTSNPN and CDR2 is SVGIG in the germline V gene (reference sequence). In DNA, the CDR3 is TGTGCCTGGAGTGTGTCACTTTACTACGAGCAGTACTTC. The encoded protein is CAWSVSLYYEQYF.

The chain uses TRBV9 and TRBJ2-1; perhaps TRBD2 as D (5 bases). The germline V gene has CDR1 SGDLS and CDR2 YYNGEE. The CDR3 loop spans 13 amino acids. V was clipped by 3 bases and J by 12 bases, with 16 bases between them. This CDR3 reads CASSGSFEGGQFF. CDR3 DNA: TGTGCCAGCAGCGGGAGTTTTGAGGGTGGGCAGTTCTTC. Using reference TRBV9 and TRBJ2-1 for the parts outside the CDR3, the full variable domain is DSGVTQTPKHLITATGQRVTLRCSPRSGDLSVYWYQQSLDQGLQFLIQYYNGEERAKGNILERFSAQQFPDLHSELNLSSLELGDSALYFCASSGSFEGGQFFGPGTRLTVL.

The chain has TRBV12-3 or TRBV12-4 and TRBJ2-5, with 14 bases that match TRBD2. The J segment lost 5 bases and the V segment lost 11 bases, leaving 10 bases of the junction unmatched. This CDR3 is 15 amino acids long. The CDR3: CAGPGTSGREETQYF. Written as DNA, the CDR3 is TGTGCCGGCCCCGGGACTAGCGGGAGAGAGGAGACCCAGTACTTC.

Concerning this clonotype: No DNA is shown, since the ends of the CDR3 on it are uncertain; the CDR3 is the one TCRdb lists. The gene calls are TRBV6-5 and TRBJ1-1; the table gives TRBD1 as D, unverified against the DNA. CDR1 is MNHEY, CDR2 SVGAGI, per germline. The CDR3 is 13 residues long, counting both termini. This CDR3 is CASSYSNVGAGAF.

The CDR3 sequence: CSVPDRLNEKLFF. In DNA form, the CDR3 reads TGCAGCGTTCCCGACAGATTGAATGAAAAACTGTTTTTT. The chain has TRBV29-1 and TRBJ1-4, with D possibly matching TRBD1 (5 bases). This CDR3 region has 13 residues. Trimming removed 5 bases at V and 5 bases at J, with 12 bases between. Germline CDR1 reads SQVTM; CDR2 reads ANQGSEA.

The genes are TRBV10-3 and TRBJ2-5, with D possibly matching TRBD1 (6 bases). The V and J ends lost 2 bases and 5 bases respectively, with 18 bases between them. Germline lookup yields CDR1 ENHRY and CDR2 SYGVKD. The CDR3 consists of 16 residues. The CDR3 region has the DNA TGTGCCATCAGTGAGGTGGCGACAGGCAACAAGGAGACCCAGTACTTC. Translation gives CAISEVATGNKETQYF.

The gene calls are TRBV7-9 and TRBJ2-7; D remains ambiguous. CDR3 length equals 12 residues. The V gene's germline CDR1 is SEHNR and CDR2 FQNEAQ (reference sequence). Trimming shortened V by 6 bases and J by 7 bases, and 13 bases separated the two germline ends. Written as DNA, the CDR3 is TGTGCCAGCAGTTACTCGGCTTGGGAGCAGTACTTC. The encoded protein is CASSYSAWEQYF.

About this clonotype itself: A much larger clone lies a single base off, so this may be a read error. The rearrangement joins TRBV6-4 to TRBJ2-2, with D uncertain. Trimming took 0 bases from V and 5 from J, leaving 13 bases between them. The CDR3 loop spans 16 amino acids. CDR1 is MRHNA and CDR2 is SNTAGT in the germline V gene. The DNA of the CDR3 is TGTGCCAGCAGTGACTCCGGACGCCTGGCAACCGGGGAGCTGTTTTTT. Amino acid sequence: CASSDSGRLATGELFF.

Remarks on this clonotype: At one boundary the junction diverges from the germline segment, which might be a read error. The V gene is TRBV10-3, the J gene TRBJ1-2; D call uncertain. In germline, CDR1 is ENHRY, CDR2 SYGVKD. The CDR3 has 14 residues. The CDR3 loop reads CAISEQRSNYGYTF. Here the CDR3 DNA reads TGTGCCATCAGTGAGCAAAGATCTAACTATGGTTACACCTTC.

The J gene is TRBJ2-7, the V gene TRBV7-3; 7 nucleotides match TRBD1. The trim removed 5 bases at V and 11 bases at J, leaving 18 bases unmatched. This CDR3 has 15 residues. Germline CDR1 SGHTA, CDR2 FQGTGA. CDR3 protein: CASSQGQPTNRGKYF. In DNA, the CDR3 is TGTGCCAGCAGCCAGGGACAGCCCACGAACCGGGGAAAGTACTTC. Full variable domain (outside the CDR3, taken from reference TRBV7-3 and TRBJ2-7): GAGVSQTPSNKVTEKGKYVELRCDPISGHTALYWYRQSLGQGPEFLIYFQGTGAADDSGLPNDRFFAVRPEGSVSTLKIQRTERGDSAVYLCASSQGQPTNRGKYFGPGTRLTVT.

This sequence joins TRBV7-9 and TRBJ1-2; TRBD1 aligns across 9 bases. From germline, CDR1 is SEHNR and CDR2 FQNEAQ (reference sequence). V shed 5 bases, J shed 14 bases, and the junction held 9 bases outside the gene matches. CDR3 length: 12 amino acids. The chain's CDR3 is CASSRNTGTGTF. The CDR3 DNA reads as TGTGCCAGCAGCCGGAATACGGGGACAGGGACCTTC.

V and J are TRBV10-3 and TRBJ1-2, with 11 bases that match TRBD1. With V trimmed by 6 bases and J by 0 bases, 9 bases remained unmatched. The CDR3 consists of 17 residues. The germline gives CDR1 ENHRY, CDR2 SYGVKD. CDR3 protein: CAIRGQGAGGANYGYTF. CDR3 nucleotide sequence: TGTGCCATCAGAGGACAGGGGGCAGGGGGAGCTAACTATGGCTACACCTTC.

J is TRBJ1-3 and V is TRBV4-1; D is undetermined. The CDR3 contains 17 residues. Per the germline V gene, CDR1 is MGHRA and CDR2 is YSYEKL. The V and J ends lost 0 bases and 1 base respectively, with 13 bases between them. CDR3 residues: CASSQDLGSRSGNTIYF. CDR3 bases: TGCGCCAGCAGCCAAGATCTGGGTTCCCGATCTGGAAACACCATATATTTT.

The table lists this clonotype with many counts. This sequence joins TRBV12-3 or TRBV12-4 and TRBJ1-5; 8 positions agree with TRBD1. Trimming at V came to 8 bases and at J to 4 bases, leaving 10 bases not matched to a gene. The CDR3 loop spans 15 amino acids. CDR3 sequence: CASHPGQGGNQPQHF. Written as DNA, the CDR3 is TGTGCCAGCCACCCCGGACAGGGCGGGAATCAGCCCCAGCATTTT.

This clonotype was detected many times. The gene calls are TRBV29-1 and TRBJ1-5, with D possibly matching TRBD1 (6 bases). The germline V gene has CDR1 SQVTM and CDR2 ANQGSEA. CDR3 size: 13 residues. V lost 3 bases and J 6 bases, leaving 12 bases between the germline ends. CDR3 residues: CSVDTGLGQPQHF. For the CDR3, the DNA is TGCAGCGTTGACACAGGGTTGGGTCAGCCCCAGCATTTT.

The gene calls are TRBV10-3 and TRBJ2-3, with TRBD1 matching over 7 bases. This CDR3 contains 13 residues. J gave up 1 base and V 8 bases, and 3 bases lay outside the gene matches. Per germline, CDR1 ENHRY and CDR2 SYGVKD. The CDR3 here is CAIWGTGTDTQYF. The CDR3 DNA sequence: TGTGCCATCTGGGGGACAGGCACAGATACGCAGTATTTT.

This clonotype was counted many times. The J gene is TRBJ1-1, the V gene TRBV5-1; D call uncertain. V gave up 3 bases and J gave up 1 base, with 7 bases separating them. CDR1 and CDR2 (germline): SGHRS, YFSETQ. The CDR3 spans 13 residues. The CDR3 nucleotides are TGCGCCAGCAGCTCGGACGGGAACACTGAAGCTTTCTTT. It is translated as CASSSDGNTEAFF. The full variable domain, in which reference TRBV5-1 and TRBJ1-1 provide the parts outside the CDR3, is KAGVTQTPRYLIKTRGQQVTLSCSPISGHRSVSWYQQTPGQGLQFLFEYFSETQRNKGNFPGRFSGRQFSNSRSEMNVSTLELGDSALYLCASSSDGNTEAFFGQGTRLTVV.

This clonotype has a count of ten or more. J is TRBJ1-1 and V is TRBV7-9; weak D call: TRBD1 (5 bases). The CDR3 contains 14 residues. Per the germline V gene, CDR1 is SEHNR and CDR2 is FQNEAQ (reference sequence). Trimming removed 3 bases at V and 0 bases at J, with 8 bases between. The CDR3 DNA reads TGTGCCAGCAGCTTTGCCAGGGTGAACACTGAAGCTTTCTTT. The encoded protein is CASSFARVNTEAFF.

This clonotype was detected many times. CDR3 DNA: TGCGCCAGCAGTGAGTCGGCCAGGGACTATGGCTACACCTTC. As protein: CASSESARDYGYTF. The chain recombines TRBV10-2 with TRBJ1-2; a weak D match, TRBD1 (5 bases). Germline values: CDR1 WSHSY, CDR2 SAAADI. The CDR3 totals 14 residues. V was cut by 0 bases and J by 3 bases, with 8 bases left in between.

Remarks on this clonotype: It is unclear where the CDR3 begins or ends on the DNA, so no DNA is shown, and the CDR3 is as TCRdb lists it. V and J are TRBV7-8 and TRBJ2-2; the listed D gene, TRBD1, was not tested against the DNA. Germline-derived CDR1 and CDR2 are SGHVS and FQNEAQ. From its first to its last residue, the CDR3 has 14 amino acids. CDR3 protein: CASSPDRTLGSCFF.

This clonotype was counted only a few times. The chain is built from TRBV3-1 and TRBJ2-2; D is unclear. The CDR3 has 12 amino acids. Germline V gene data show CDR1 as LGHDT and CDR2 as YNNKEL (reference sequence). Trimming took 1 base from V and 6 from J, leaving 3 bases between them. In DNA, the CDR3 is TGTGCCAGCAGCCAAGTAGCCGGGGAGCTGTTTTTT. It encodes CASSQVAGELFF.

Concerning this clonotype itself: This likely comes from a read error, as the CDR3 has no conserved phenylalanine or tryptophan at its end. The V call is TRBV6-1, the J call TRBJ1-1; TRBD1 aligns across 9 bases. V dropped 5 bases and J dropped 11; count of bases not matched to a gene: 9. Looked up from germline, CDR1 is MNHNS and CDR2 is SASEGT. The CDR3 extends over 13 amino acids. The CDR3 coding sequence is TGTGCCAGCAGTTCCCGGGACAGGGCGATCGCTTTCTCT. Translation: CASSSRDRAIAFS.

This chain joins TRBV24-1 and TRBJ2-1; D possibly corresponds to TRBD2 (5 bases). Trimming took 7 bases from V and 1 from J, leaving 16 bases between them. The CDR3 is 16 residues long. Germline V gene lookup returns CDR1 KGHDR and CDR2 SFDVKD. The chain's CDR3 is CATSGLGAASYNEQFF. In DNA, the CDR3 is TGTGCCACCAGCGGCCTGGGAGCCGCATCCTACAATGAGCAGTTCTTC.

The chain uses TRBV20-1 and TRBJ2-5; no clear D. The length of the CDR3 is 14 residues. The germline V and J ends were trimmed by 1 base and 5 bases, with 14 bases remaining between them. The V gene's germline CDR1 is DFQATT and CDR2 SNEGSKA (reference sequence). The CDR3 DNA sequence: TGCAGTGCTAGAGGGACGTCGGCCAGGGAGACCCAGTACTTC. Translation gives CSARGTSARETQYF.

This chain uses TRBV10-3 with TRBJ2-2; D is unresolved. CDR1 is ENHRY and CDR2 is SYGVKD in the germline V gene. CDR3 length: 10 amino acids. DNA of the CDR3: TGTACCACCTCGGCCGGGGAGCTGTTTTTT. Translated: CTTSAGELFF.

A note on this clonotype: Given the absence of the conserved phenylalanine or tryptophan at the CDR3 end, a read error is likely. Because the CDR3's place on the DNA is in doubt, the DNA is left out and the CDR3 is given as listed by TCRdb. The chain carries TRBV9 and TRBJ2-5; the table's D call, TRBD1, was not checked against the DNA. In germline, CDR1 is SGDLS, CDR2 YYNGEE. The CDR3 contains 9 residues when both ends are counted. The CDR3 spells CASSGGPKI.

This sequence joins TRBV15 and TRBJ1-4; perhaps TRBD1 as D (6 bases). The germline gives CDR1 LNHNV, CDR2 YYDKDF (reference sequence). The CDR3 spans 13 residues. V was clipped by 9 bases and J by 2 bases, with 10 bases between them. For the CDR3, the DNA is TGTGCCACGAGCGACAGGACTAATGAAAAACTGTTTTTT. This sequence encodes CATSDRTNEKLFF.

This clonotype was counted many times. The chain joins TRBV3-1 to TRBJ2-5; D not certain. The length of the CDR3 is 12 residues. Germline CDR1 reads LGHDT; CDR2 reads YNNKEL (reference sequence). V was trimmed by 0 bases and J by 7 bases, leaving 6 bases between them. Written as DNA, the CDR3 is TGTGCCAGCAGCCAAGATCATGGGACCCAGTACTTC. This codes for CASSQDHGTQYF.

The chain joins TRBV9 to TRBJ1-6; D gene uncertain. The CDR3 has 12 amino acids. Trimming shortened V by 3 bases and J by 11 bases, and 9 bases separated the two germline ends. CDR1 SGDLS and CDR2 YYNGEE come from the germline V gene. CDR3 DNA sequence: TGTGCCAGCAGCGCCCACGGAACACCCCTCCACTTT. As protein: CASSAHGTPLHF.

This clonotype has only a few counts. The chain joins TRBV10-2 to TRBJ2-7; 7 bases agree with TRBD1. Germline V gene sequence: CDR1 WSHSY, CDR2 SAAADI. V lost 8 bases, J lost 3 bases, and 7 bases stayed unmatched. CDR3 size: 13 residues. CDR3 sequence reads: CASVPDRDYEQYF. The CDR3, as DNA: TGCGCCAGCGTCCCAGACAGGGACTACGAGCAGTACTTC.

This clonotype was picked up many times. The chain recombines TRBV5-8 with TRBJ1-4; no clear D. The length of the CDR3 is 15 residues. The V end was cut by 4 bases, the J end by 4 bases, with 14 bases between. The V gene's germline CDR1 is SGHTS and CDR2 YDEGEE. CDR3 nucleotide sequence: TGTGCCAGCAGCCCCGGGCACGATATTAATGAAAAACTGTTTTTT. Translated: CASSPGHDINEKLFF.

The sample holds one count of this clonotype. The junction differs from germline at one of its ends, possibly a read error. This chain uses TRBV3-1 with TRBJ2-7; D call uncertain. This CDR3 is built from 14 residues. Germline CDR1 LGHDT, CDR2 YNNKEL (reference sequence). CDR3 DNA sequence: TGCGCCAGCAGGCAAGGACGGAACTCCTACGAGCAGTACTTC. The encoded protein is CASRQGRNSYEQYF.